Listed below are T cell receptor beta chains from one sample, sequenced in a study of spatial heterogeneity in lung cancer. A single record per CDR3 protein comes from TCRdb applying MiXCR to the 5' RACE reads. Of 20,000 to 30,000 distinct CDR3 sequences listed, around 4.5% are singletons. The source material was PBMCs, sampled at surgery. All receptors derive from a male donor with early-stage non-small cell lung cancer. Each CDR3 is given with its conserved first and last residue. The D gene is left open where the match is weak. Where a row states a size, it is once, few, many or the class of an expanded clone; other rows omit it.

d_call: .; v_call: TRBV28; clone_size: medium-sized; j_call: TRBJ2-7; cdr3_aa: CASSLSGPEQYF; cdr3_nt: TGTGCCAGCAGTTTATCCGGGCCCGAGCAGTACTTC
d_call: .; v_call: TRBV4-3; clone_size: many; j_call: TRBJ1-3; cdr3_aa: CASSHEGGNTIYF; cdr3_nt: TGCGCCAGCAGCCATGAAGGGGGAAACACCATATATTTT
d_call: TRBD2; v_call: TRBV11-2; clone_size: many; j_call: TRBJ2-2; cdr3_aa: CASSSTRTSGNTGELFF; cdr3_nt: TGTGCCAGCAGCTCGACCCGGACTAGCGGGAACACCGGGGAGCTGTTTTTT
d_call: .; v_call: TRBV6-2/TRBV6-3; clone_size: many; j_call: TRBJ1-6; cdr3_aa: CASSYFGGVSYNSPLHF; cdr3_nt: TGTGCCAGCAGTTACTTCGGGGGTGTCTCCTATAATTCACCCCTCCACTTT
d_call: .; v_call: TRBV27; clone_size: many; j_call: TRBJ2-1; cdr3_aa: CASSLEGRPSYNEQFF; cdr3_nt: TGTGCCAGCAGTTTAGAGGGGCGGCCCTCCTACAATGAGCAGTTCTTC
d_call: .; v_call: TRBV12-3/TRBV12-4; clone_size: many; j_call: TRBJ2-3; cdr3_aa: CASSPRDTQYF; cdr3_nt: TGTGCCAGCAGTCCCAGGGATACGCAGTATTTT
d_call: TRBD1; v_call: TRBV5-1; clone_size: many; j_call: TRBJ2-6; cdr3_aa: CASRQGTPGANVLTF; cdr3_nt: TGCGCCAGCAGACAGGGGACCCCTGGGGCCAACGTCCTGACTTTC
d_call: .; v_call: TRBV28; clone_size: many; j_call: TRBJ2-3; cdr3_aa: CASSPVGTATDTQYF; cdr3_nt: TGTGCCAGCAGCCCTGTCGGAACGGCTACAGATACGCAGTATTTT
d_call: .; v_call: TRBV7-9; clone_size: many; j_call: TRBJ2-1; cdr3_aa: CASSFPRGFNEQFF; cdr3_nt: TGTGCCAGCAGCTTCCCCCGGGGTTTCAATGAGCAGTTCTTC
d_call: .; v_call: TRBV4-3; clone_size: many; j_call: TRBJ1-4; cdr3_aa: CASSQDLAIRNEKLFF; cdr3_nt: TGCGCCAGCAGCCAAGATCTGGCCATTAGGAATGAAAAACTGTTTTTT
d_call: .; v_call: TRBV6-1; clone_size: many; j_call: TRBJ1-1; cdr3_aa: CASTLSGLNTEAFF; cdr3_nt: TGTGCCAGCACGTTGTCAGGGTTGAACACTGAAGCTTTCTTT
d_call: .; v_call: TRBV18; clone_size: few; j_call: TRBJ2-1; cdr3_aa: CASSPPTGRAYNEQFF; cdr3_nt: TGTGCCAGCTCACCACCTACAGGGCGGGCCTACAATGAGCAGTTCTTC
d_call: .; v_call: TRBV6-5; clone_size: many; j_call: TRBJ2-7; cdr3_aa: CASSYSVSGAYEQYF; cdr3_nt: TGTGCCAGCAGTTACTCGGTTAGCGGCGCCTACGAGCAGTACTTC
d_call: TRBD1; v_call: TRBV4-2; clone_size: many; j_call: TRBJ2-5; cdr3_aa: CASSHPGTGEETQYF; cdr3_nt: TGTGCCAGCAGCCACCCCGGGACAGGGGAAGAGACCCAGTACTTC
d_call: TRBD1; v_call: TRBV5-1; clone_size: medium-sized; j_call: TRBJ2-3; cdr3_aa: CASSSTGQGADTQYF; cdr3_nt: TGCGCCAGCAGCTCAACGGGACAGGGGGCAGATACGCAGTATTTT
d_call: .; v_call: TRBV28; clone_size: many; j_call: TRBJ1-3; cdr3_aa: CASILAGEGNTIYF; cdr3_nt: TGTGCCAGCATTCTAGCAGGGGAAGGAAACACCATATATTTT
d_call: .; v_call: TRBV11-2; clone_size: few; j_call: TRBJ1-1; cdr3_aa: CASSLRTNTEAFF; cdr3_nt: TGTGCCAGCAGCTTAAGGACGAACACTGAAGCTTTCTTT
d_call: TRBD2; v_call: TRBV7-2; clone_size: many; j_call: TRBJ2-4; cdr3_aa: CASSSRTSALNIQYF; cdr3_nt: TGTGCCAGCAGCTCCCGGACTAGCGCCTTAAACATTCAGTACTTC
d_call: .; v_call: TRBV13; clone_size: many; j_call: TRBJ2-7; cdr3_aa: CASSSRTGYEQYF; cdr3_nt: TGTGCCAGCAGCTCGAGGACCGGATACGAGCAGTACTTC
d_call: .; v_call: TRBV12-3/TRBV12-4; clone_size: many; j_call: TRBJ1-3; cdr3_aa: CASSLRGAGNTIYF; cdr3_nt: TGTGCCAGCAGTTTGAGGGGCGCTGGAAACACCATATATTTT
d_call: .; v_call: TRBV9; clone_size: many; j_call: TRBJ2-1; cdr3_aa: CASSVAGPSSYNEQFF; cdr3_nt: TGTGCCAGCAGCGTAGCGGGCCCAAGCTCCTACAATGAGCAGTTCTTC
d_call: .; v_call: TRBV5-1; clone_size: .; j_call: TRBJ2-7; cdr3_aa: CASSLVPGMRPANLSYEQYF; cdr3_nt: TGCGCCAGCAGCTTGGTTCCCGGTATGAGACCAGCGAATCTCAGTTACGAGCAGTACTTC
d_call: TRBD1; v_call: TRBV7-7; clone_size: many; j_call: TRBJ2-5; cdr3_aa: CASSRDRGETQYF; cdr3_nt: TGTGCCAGCAGCCGTGACAGGGGAGAGACCCAGTACTTC
d_call: .; v_call: TRBV6-5; clone_size: many; j_call: TRBJ2-7; cdr3_aa: CASSYGRGVSGYEQYF; cdr3_nt: TGTGCCAGCAGTTATGGGAGGGGGGTATCCGGCTACGAGCAGTACTTC
d_call: .; v_call: TRBV7-2; clone_size: many; j_call: TRBJ1-6; cdr3_aa: CASSLGAGSNSPLHF; cdr3_nt: TGTGCCAGCAGCTTAGGGGCAGGGAGTAATTCACCCCTCCACTTT
d_call: .; v_call: TRBV6-1; clone_size: many; j_call: TRBJ1-3; cdr3_aa: CASSEAFGSSGNTIYF; cdr3_nt: TGTGCCAGCAGTGAAGCTTTCGGGAGCTCTGGAAACACCATATATTTT
d_call: TRBD1; v_call: TRBV7-2; clone_size: many; j_call: TRBJ2-1; cdr3_aa: CASSLGTGGAYYNEQFF; cdr3_nt: TGTGCCAGCAGCTTAGGAACAGGGGGCGCGTATTACAATGAGCAGTTCTTC
d_call: .; v_call: TRBV12-3/TRBV12-4; clone_size: many; j_call: TRBJ2-2; cdr3_aa: CASSTGNLDTGELFF; cdr3_nt: TGTGCCAGCAGTACAGGGAATCTTGACACCGGGGAGCTGTTTTTT
d_call: TRBD1; v_call: TRBV3-1; clone_size: many; j_call: TRBJ1-4; cdr3_aa: CASSPYRGLTNEKLFF; cdr3_nt: TGTGCCAGCAGCCCCTACAGGGGGCTGACTAATGAAAAACTGTTTTTT
d_call: TRBD1; v_call: TRBV5-1; clone_size: many; j_call: TRBJ1-4; cdr3_aa: CASSLDGQATNEKLFF; cdr3_nt: TGCGCCAGCAGCTTGGATGGACAGGCAACTAATGAAAAACTGTTTTTT
d_call: TRBD1; v_call: TRBV6-5; clone_size: many; j_call: TRBJ2-5; cdr3_aa: CASRHRTGGAGETQYF; cdr3_nt: TGTGCCAGCAGGCATCGGACAGGGGGCGCCGGGGAGACCCAGTACTTC
d_call: .; v_call: TRBV11-1; clone_size: many; j_call: TRBJ2-1; cdr3_aa: CASSLALGRAYNEQFF; cdr3_nt: TGTGCCAGCAGCTTAGCGTTGGGAAGGGCCTACAATGAGCAGTTCTTC
d_call: .; v_call: TRBV24-1; clone_size: many; j_call: TRBJ1-5; cdr3_aa: CATSDSGDQPQHF; cdr3_nt: TGTGCCACCAGTGATTCAGGGGATCAGCCCCAGCATTTT
d_call: TRBD2; v_call: TRBV28; clone_size: medium-sized; j_call: TRBJ2-1; cdr3_aa: CASGSGGLRYNEQFF; cdr3_nt: TGTGCCAGCGGGAGCGGGGGGTTAAGGTACAATGAGCAGTTCTTC
d_call: TRBD1; v_call: TRBV5-6; clone_size: many; j_call: TRBJ2-7; cdr3_aa: CASSLGQGAFYEQYF; cdr3_nt: TGTGCCAGCAGCTTGGGCCAGGGGGCCTTCTACGAGCAGTACTTC
d_call: .; v_call: TRBV5-1; clone_size: many; j_call: TRBJ2-2; cdr3_aa: CASSFGGSGELFF; cdr3_nt: TGCGCCAGCAGCTTCGGGGGTTCCGGGGAGCTGTTTTTT
d_call: .; v_call: TRBV20-1; clone_size: many; j_call: TRBJ1-2; cdr3_aa: CSATGDTF; cdr3_nt: TGCAGTGCTACTGGTGACACCTTC
d_call: TRBD2; v_call: TRBV5-3; clone_size: many; j_call: TRBJ2-6; cdr3_aa: CARSLAPAGDPPGGANVLTF; cdr3_nt: TGTGCCAGAAGCTTGGCCCCAGCGGGAGACCCACCGGGAGGGGCCAACGTCCTGACTTTC
d_call: TRBD1; v_call: TRBV27; clone_size: many; j_call: TRBJ2-7; cdr3_aa: CASSLTGNHEQYF; cdr3_nt: TGTGCCAGCAGTTTGACAGGGAACCACGAGCAGTACTTC
d_call: .; v_call: TRBV5-1; clone_size: medium-sized; j_call: TRBJ2-3; cdr3_aa: CASAGPADTQYF; cdr3_nt: TGCGCCAGCGCAGGGCCCGCAGATACGCAGTATTTT
d_call: .; v_call: TRBV5-1; clone_size: many; j_call: TRBJ1-4; cdr3_aa: CASSWGDATNEKLFF; cdr3_nt: TGCGCCAGCAGCTGGGGGGACGCAACTAATGAAAAACTGTTTTTT
d_call: TRBD2; v_call: TRBV5-1; clone_size: many; j_call: TRBJ2-3; cdr3_aa: CASSPGLAASTDTQYF; cdr3_nt: TGCGCCAGCAGCCCGGGACTAGCGGCTAGCACAGATACGCAGTATTTT
d_call: TRBD1; v_call: TRBV9; clone_size: .; j_call: TRBJ1-3; cdr3_aa: CASSPSEAGGMWFGNTIYF; cdr3_nt: TGTGCCAGCAGCCCTTCCGAGGCAGGGGGCATGTGGTTCGGAAACACCATATATTTT
d_call: .; v_call: TRBV28; clone_size: many; j_call: TRBJ1-1; cdr3_aa: CASSSPNPVVAFF; cdr3_nt: TGTGCCAGCAGTTCACCTAATCCGGTGGTGGCTTTCTTT
d_call: .; v_call: TRBV20-1; clone_size: many; j_call: TRBJ1-4; cdr3_aa: CSATTPDASNEKLFF; cdr3_nt: TGCAGTGCTACCACCCCGGACGCCTCTAATGAAAAACTGTTTTTT
d_call: .; v_call: TRBV7-6; clone_size: many; j_call: TRBJ2-5; cdr3_aa: CASSLEPSETQYF; cdr3_nt: TGTGCCAGCAGCTTAGAACCCTCAGAGACCCAGTACTTC
d_call: .; v_call: TRBV20-1; clone_size: many; j_call: TRBJ2-3; cdr3_aa: CSAGPRGADTQYF; cdr3_nt: TGCAGTGCTGGCCCCCGTGGGGCAGATACGCAGTATTTT
d_call: TRBD1; v_call: TRBV6-5; clone_size: many; j_call: TRBJ1-1; cdr3_aa: CASSYSMAGGRTEAFF; cdr3_nt: TGTGCCAGCAGTTACTCGATGGCAGGGGGTCGTACTGAAGCTTTCTTT
d_call: TRBD2; v_call: TRBV20-1; clone_size: many; j_call: TRBJ2-7; cdr3_aa: CSATGTSGSYEQYF; cdr3_nt: TGCAGTGCAACCGGGACTAGCGGGAGCTACGAGCAGTACTTC
d_call: TRBD1; v_call: TRBV28; clone_size: many; j_call: TRBJ1-2; cdr3_aa: CASRTGDPGYTF; cdr3_nt: TGTGCCAGCAGAACAGGGGACCCCGGCTACACCTTC
d_call: .; v_call: TRBV3-1; clone_size: many; j_call: TRBJ1-3; cdr3_aa: CASSQGFGVDGNTIYF; cdr3_nt: TGTGCCAGCAGCCAAGGTTTTGGCGTCGATGGAAACACCATATATTTT
d_call: TRBD1; v_call: TRBV27; clone_size: many; j_call: TRBJ2-2; cdr3_aa: CASSPQGALAGELFF; cdr3_nt: TGTGCCAGCAGTCCACAGGGGGCCCTCGCCGGGGAGCTGTTTTTT